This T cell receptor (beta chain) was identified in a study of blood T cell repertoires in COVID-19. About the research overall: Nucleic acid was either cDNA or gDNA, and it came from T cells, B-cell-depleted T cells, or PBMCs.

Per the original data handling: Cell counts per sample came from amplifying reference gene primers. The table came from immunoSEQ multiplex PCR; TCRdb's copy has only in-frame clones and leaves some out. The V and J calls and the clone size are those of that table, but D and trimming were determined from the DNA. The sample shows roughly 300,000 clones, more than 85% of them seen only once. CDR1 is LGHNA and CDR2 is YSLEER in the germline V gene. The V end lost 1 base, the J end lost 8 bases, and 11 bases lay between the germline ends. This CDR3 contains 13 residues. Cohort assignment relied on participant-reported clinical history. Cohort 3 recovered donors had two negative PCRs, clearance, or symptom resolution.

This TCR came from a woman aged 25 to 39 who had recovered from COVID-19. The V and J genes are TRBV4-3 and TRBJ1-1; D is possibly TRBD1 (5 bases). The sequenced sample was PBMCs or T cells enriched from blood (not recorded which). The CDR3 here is CASSQGRASEAFF. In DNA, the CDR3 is TGCGCCAGCAGCCAAGGCAGGGCATCAGAAGCTTTCTTT.